This entry is about one T cell receptor beta chain. As yet, its antigen is unknown. This sample was taken from a study of CD8+ T cells in alopecia areata. Study-level results: In lesional scalp, particularly from alopecia totalis/universalis, clonality was higher than in normal scalp. Whereas mice showed it more clearly, TCR sharing across patients was murkier, possibly because of HLA. Tissue-resident alphabeta T cells belonging to normal skin likewise get sequenced within scalp specimens.

Once RNA had been extracted, it was reverse transcribed into cDNA to act as the sequencing template. Profiling relied on immunoSEQ multiplex PCR, and the TCRdb table lists in-frame clones only, not all of them. The table has roughly 150,000 clones, 50% to 65% seen once. PBMC-derived CD4+ and CD8+ T cells were sorted. Trimming shortened V by 7 bases and J by 4 bases, and 13 bases separated the two germline ends. The germline V gene has CDR1 SQVTM and CDR2 ANQGSEA. CDR3 length: 12 residues. This chain joins TRBV29-1 and TRBJ1-1; D remains ambiguous. Material: CD4+ T cells sorted from blood. This sequence was found in a human donor in good health. The CDR3 coding sequence is TGCAGCGGTCAGGTTAGAGGCACTGAAGCTTTCTTT. This encodes CSGQVRGTEAFF.